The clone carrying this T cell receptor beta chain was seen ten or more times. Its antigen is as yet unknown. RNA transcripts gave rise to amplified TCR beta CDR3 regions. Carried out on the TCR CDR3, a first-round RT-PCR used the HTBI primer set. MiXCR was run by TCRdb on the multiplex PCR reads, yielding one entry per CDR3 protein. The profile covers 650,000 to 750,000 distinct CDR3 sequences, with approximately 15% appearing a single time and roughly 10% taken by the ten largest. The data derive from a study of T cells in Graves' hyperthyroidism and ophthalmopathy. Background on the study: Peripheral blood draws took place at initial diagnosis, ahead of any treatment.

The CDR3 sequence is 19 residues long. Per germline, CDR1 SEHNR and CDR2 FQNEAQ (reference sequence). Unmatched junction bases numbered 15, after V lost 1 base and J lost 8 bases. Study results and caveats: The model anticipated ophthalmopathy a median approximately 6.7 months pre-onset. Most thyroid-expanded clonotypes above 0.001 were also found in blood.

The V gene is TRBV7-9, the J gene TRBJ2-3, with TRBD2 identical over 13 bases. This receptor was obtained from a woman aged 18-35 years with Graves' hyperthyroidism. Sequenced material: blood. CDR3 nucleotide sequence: TGTGCCAGCAGCTTAGAAGCCCTGAGGACTAGCGGGGGTACGCGTACGCAGTATTTT. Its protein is CASSLEALRTSGGTRTQYF. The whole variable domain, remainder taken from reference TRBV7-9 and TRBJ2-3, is DTGVSQNPRHKITKRGQNVTFRCDPISEHNRLYWYRQTLGQGPEFLTYFQNEAQLEKSRLLSDRFSAERPKGSFSTLEIQRTEQGDSAMYLCASSLEALRTSGGTRTQYFGPGTRLTVL.